Here is one T cell receptor beta chain with its context. The antigen it binds to is not known. It has no much larger one-base neighbor in the sample; base qualities were not kept. This entry is derived from a study of cytomegalovirus exposure and HLA in healthy donors (TCRdb year 2017). A note on the overall study: The 550 to 750 repertoires of the first cohort and the roughly 120 validation repertoires were produced on the same platform, according to a later analysis. The aim of the study was to test whether cataloging public T cell receptors could identify signatures of past pathogen exposure. The study combined high-throughput TCR immunosequencing, statistical association of individual TCRs with disease status, and machine learning to predict cytomegalovirus infection status. In addition to the first cohort of 666 subjects, a separate validation cohort of around 110 different subjects was used. Paper-wide results and their limitations: A later analysis found that TCRs clustered in the first cohort also tended to co-occur in the 130 or so validation repertoires, with 94% of cluster scores above 0. In both the original and validation cohorts, the classifier was reported to diagnose cytomegalovirus status with high specificity and sensitivity. A later analysis lacked HLA typing for the validation cohort, so it scored co-occurrence in that cohort across all 110 or so repertoires. The authors suggested that the approach could potentially be extended to other disease states and immunological phenotypes. A total of about 180 TCR beta chains were listed by the study as associated with cytomegalovirus. A few of the identified cytomegalovirus-associated TCR beta chains were confirmed in vitro to be specific for cytomegalovirus antigens. Most TCR sequences were observed very rarely across donors, whereas some public TCRs were present in many individuals.

The V and J ends are trimmed by 5 bases and 1 base, leaving 6 bases between them. CDR1 and CDR2 (SGHRS, YFSETQ) derive from the germline V gene. Inclusive of the bounding cysteine and phenylalanine, the CDR3 is 12 residues long. This entry keeps only the CDR3 DNA: 36 bases, framed from base 1. The library was made by the immunoSEQ multiplex PCR assay. Per the authors' processing: A statistical classification framework was built to diagnose cytomegalovirus status from the catalog of TCR beta chain sequences. This is the immuneACCESS table as TCRdb keeps it, with only in-frame sequences that have V and J called. A part of the clones is gone; compared with another copy, unresolved V genes explain less than half, and the rest is unexplained. That table supplies the V and J calls and clone size; D and trimming were determined from the DNA. In all, the sample holds approximately 150,000 clones, and just under 90% of those were seen once. In total, the top ten clones hold 1.4% of the sample.

The donors belonged to the validation cohort of about 130 subjects, which was separate from the approximately 700-subject first cohort. This chain is built from TRBV5-1 and TRBJ1-1; the best D guess is TRBD1, with 5 bases matching. The origin of this receptor is a woman aged 25 to 45 in good health and CMV-seronegative. The sample taken for sequencing was PBMCs. The CDR3: CASRGENTEAFF. The nucleotide sequence reads as follows: TGCGCCAGCAGAGGGGAGAACACTGAAGCTTTCTTT. Outside the CDR3, residues come from the reference TRBV5-1 and TRBJ1-1 proteins, so the full variable domain is: KAGVTQTPRYLIKTRGQQVTLSCSPISGHRSVSWYQQTPGQGLQFLFEYFSETQRNKGNFPGRFSGRQFSNSRSEMNVSTLELGDSALYLCASRGENTEAFFGQGTRLTVV.